Below, one T cell receptor (beta chain) is given with its context. Antigen: not known. Researchers ran the PCR with 60 Vbeta and 13 Jbeta primers. Only in-frame clones appear in the TCRdb table, and some are missing; sequencing was by immunoSEQ multiplex PCR. The sample has approximately 170,000 clones; approximately 65% are singletons. Trimming removed 4 bases from V and 2 bases from J, with 15 bases in between. CDR3 length equals 16 residues. The germline V gene encodes CDR1 SQVTM and CDR2 ANQGSEA. These data originate in a study of cytomegalovirus exposure and HLA in healthy donors. Study-wide results and limits: Reportedly, diagnosis of cytomegalovirus status by the classifier showed high specificity and sensitivity.

The sequenced sample consisted of PBMCs. The TCR sequence derives from a man aged 35 to 55 in good health and CMV-seronegative. V usage is TRBV29-1 and J usage is TRBJ2-6; D is possibly TRBD2 (6 bases). CDR3 DNA sequence: TGCAGCGTTGGCGAGGGAGGTCTAGCTGGGGCCAACGTCCTGACTTTC. Translated, it gives CSVGEGGLAGANVLTF.